This note documents a single T cell receptor (beta chain) sequence. As defined, naive CD8 cells were CD45RO-negative and positively selected for CCR7, with terminally differentiated effector memory CD45RA+ cells excluded. The source of the sample is a study of shared clonotypes between healthy human individuals. Assay used: immunoSEQ multiplex PCR; TCRdb lists only in-frame clones, some missing. The sample lists 550,000 to 650,000 clones; 95% to 97% were seen once. The CDR3 loop spans 13 amino acids. Per the germline V gene, CDR1 is MNHEY and CDR2 is SMNVEV (reference sequence). The V gene lost 2 bases and the J gene lost 4 bases, with 8 bases spanning the gap.

The sample consisted of naive CD8+ T cells sorted from blood. The chain uses TRBV27 and TRBJ1-1; D gene ambiguous. The source of this sequence is a woman in her twenties or thirties in good health. CDR3 loop: CASSLGAGTEAFF. The CDR3 nucleotides are TGTGCCAGCAGTTTAGGTGCGGGCACTGAAGCTTTCTTT.